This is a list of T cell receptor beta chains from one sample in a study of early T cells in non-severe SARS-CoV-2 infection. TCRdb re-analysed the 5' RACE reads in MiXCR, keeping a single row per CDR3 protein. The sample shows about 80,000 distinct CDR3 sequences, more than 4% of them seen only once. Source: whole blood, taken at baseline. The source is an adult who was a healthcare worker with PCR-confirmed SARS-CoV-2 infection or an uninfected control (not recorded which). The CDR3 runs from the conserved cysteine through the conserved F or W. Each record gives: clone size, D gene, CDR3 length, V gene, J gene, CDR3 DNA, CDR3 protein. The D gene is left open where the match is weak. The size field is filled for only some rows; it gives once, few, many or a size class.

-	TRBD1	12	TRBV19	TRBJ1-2	TGTGCCAGTAACCAAGGGGGCAGTGGCTACACCTTC	CASNQGGSGYTF
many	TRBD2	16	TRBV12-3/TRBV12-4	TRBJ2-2	TGTGCCAGCAGTTTAATGTTAGCGGGAGTCACCGGGGAGCTGTTTTTT	CASSLMLAGVTGELFF
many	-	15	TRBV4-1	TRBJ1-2	TGCGCCAGCAGCCAAGTATCCAGAGACGTCTATGGCTACACCTTC	CASSQVSRDVYGYTF
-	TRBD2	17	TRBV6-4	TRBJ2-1	TGTGCCAGCAGTGCACAAGCGGGAGGGTTTGGAGGAAATGAGCAGTTCTTC	CASSAQAGGFGGNEQFF
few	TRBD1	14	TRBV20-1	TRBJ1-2	TGCAGTGCTGGCCGGAGGACAGGGACCGACGGCTACACCTTC	CSAGRRTGTDGYTF
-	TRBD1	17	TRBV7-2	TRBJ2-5	TGTGCCAGCAGCTTAGGTCGTACAGGGGGTAGGCGGGAGACCCAGTACTTC	CASSLGRTGGRRETQYF
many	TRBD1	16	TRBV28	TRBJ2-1	TGTGCCAGCAGTTTATTAAGACAGGGGGGAGACAATGAGCAGTTCTTC	CASSLLRQGGDNEQFF
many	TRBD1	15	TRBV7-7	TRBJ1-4	TGTGCCAGCAGCTTAGGCAGGGGGCCGAATGAAAAACTGTTTTTT	CASSLGRGPNEKLFF
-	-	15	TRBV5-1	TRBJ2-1	TGCGCCAGCAGCTTGGCCGGGACTCTGAACAATGAGCAGTTCTTC	CASSLAGTLNNEQFF
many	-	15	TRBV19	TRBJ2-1	TGTGCCAGTAGGACAGGGAGGGGAACCTACAATGAGCAGTTCTTC	CASRTGRGTYNEQFF
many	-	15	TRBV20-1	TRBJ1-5	TGCAGTGCTAGTTGGCAGGGGATAAGGAATCAGCCCCAGCATTTT	CSASWQGIRNQPQHF
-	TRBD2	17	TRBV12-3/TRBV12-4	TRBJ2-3	TGTGCCAGCAGTTTAGCGCCCGCAAGCGGGAGTACAGATACGCAGTATTTT	CASSLAPASGSTDTQYF
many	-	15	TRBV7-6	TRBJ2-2	TGTGCCAGCAGAGGCCCGGGTTTGGACACCGGGGAGCTGTTTTTT	CASRGPGLDTGELFF
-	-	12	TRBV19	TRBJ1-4	TGTGCCAGTAGACGGACGTCTCAAGAACTGTTTTTT	CASRRTSQELFF
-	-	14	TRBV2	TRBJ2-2	TGTGCCAGCTGTAGGGACAAGAACACCGGGGAGCTGTTTTTT	CASCRDKNTGELFF
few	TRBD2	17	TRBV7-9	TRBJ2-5	TGTGCCAGCAGCTTAAGACTAGCGGGAGCCTACCAAGAGACCCAGTACTTC	CASSLRLAGAYQETQYF
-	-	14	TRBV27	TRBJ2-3	TGTGCCAGCAGTCAAATACGGTTCACAGATACGCAGTATTTT	CASSQIRFTDTQYF
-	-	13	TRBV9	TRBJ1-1	TGTGCCAGCAGTTTTGGCATGGACACTGAAGCTTTCTTT	CASSFGMDTEAFF
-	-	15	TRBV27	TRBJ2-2	TGTGCCAGGGTCCCCTTGGCAGACGACACCGGGGAGCTGTTTTTT	CARVPLADDTGELFF
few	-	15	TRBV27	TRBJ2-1	TGTGCCAGCAGTCCTCTAGGAGAATACAATGACGAGCAGTTCTTC	CASSPLGEYNDEQFF
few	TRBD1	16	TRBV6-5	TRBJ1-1	TGTGCCAGCAGTTATGCAGGACAGGGGGCGGACACTGAAGCTTTCTTT	CASSYAGQGADTEAFF
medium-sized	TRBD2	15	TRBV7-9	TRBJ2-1	TGTGCCAGCAGCTTCCTAGGACTAGCTGAAAATGAGCAGTTCTTC	CASSFLGLAENEQFF
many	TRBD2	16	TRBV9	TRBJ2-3	TGTGCCAGCAGCGTAGGGACTAGCGGGAGAACAGATACGCAGTATTTT	CASSVGTSGRTDTQYF
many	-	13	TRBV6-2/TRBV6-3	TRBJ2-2	TGTGCCAGCAGTTACGTGAACACCGGGGAGCTGTTTTTT	CASSYVNTGELFF
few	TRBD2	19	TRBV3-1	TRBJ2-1	TGTGCCAGCAGTCCACCGGTAGGGACTAGCGGGTCTAATTACAATGAGCAGTTCTTC	CASSPPVGTSGSNYNEQFF
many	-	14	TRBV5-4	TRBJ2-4	TGTGCCAGCAGCTTGGACAGGGCCAAAAACATTCAGTACTTC	CASSLDRAKNIQYF
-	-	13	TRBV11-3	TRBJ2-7	TGTGCCAGCAGCAGCGGACCGCACTACGAGCAGTACTTC	CASSSGPHYEQYF